This T cell receptor (beta chain) was identified during a study of blood T cell repertoires in COVID-19. About the research overall: Samples came from the United States, Italy and Spain, spanning acute and convalescent COVID-19. From T cells, B-cell-depleted T cells, or PBMCs came the material, which was cDNA or gDNA.

TCRdb keeps only in-frame clones here, not all; method: immunoSEQ multiplex PCR. The profile covers about 130,000 clones, with roughly 90% appearing a single time and 2% to 2.5% taken by the ten largest. This clone was picked up one time. In terms of age and location, participants ranged from roughly 18 to 90 years and lived in about 25 US areas. Cohort 3 donors were reported recovered after two negative PCRs, clearance, or symptom resolution. The CDR3 has 15 amino acids. Germline lookup yields CDR1 SGHRS and CDR2 YFSETQ. Trimming cost V 1 base and J 5 bases; bases outside gene matches: 3. The rearrangement uses TRBV5-1 and TRBJ2-3; 11 bases match TRBD2. The source is a woman in her forties or fifties who had recovered from COVID-19. The sequenced sample was PBMCs or T cells enriched from blood (not recorded which). CDR3 bases: TGCGCCAGCAGCTTGACTAGCGGGGGAGGAGATACGCAGTATTTT. It specifies CASSLTSGGGDTQYF.